This T cell receptor (beta chain) appears in the sequencing data of a study of breast tumors, draining lymph nodes, adjacent tissues listed by TCRdb under 2016. Looking at the study overall: The study compared TCR beta repertoires across tumor, adjacent nontumor tissue and axillary lymph nodes from breast cancer patients. The study was designed to assess the relationships and possible T-cell exchange between tumor, surrounding tissue and draining lymph node repertoires in human breast cancer. What the study reported, not specific to this receptor: The data were considered consistent with most tumor T cells being derived from the lymph node and subsequently expanding within tumor tissue. The study presented the conclusion that tumor T cells originate in lymph nodes as consistent with a hypothesis, not as something directly demonstrated. T-cell repertoire diversity in tumors was found to be lower than in lymph nodes but higher than in nontumor tissue, and preferential V and J gene usage was observed. The similarity between tumor and nontumor tissue repertoires was significantly greater in luminal-like breast cancer than in basal-like breast cancer.

The lymph node samples were taken from the axillary draining lymph nodes of breast cancer patients. The CDR3 covers 13 residues, taking in both the cysteine and the phenylalanine. The retained sequence is limited to the CDR3, 39 bases, with the frame set at the first base. Cut back by 6 bases and 2 bases, the V and J ends lie 11 bases apart. Per the germline V gene (reference sequence), LNHNV is the CDR1 and YYDKDF is the CDR2. Sequenced using an Illumina HiSeq 2000. Multiplex PCR amplification was used to build the TCR beta chain libraries. High-throughput sequencing was used to analyze the amplified TCR beta chain products. The raw public reads went through TCRdb reprocessing: fastp at Q25, MiXCR clone calling, in-frame beta chains kept. Identical CDR3 proteins give one entry, which carries the most common genes and DNA. A total of about 230,000 distinct CDR3 sequences appear in this sample, 32% of them only once. The top ten clonotypes cover about 1.4% of the sample.

This clonotype was recorded at least ten times. The antigen it binds to is not known. No base quality information exists; no much larger clone differs at one position. The rearrangement combines TRBV15 with TRBJ2-7; TRBD1 might be the D gene, on 5 matching bases. Sequencing used axillary lymph node tissue. The TCR comes from a female donor with breast cancer. Some clones in this sample may be carry-over from other donors' samples. The DNA sequence follows: TGTGCCACCAGACAGGCAGGTACCTACGAGCAGTACTTC. Its coded protein is CATRQAGTYEQYF.